The rows below give T cell receptor beta chains drawn from one sample of a study of blood T cell repertoires in COVID-19. Some clones are missing from TCRdb's copy, which holds only in-frame ones; the method was immunoSEQ multiplex PCR. The table has roughly 140,000 clones, around 84% seen once; the top ten hold around 8.1%. Sequenced input: peripheral blood. These receptors were collected from a woman aged 60-70 years with COVID-19, enrolled during active disease. CDR3s include the opening cysteine and the closing phenylalanine or tryptophan.

v_gene,j_gene,CDR3aa
TRBV5-1,TRBJ2-1,CASSSRGASNNEQFF
TRBV6-1,TRBJ2-1,CASSDGGSLNNEQFF
TRBV25-1,TRBJ2-5,CASSELAGEVGTQYF
TRBV7-9,TRBJ1-2,CASSSGQGAGYGYTF
TRBV6-2/TRBV6-3,TRBJ1-6,CASSAEDRVFENSPLHF
TRBV11-3,TRBJ2-5,CASSFGTGEGQETQYF
TRBV5-4,TRBJ2-5,CASSPNGLLQETQYF
TRBV3-1/TRBV3-2,TRBJ2-5,CASSSPAGFQETQYF
TRBV9,TRBJ1-3,CASSVEGGQGWGRRGNTIYF
TRBV10-3,TRBJ1-1,CAISADSMEAFF
TRBV4-1,TRBJ1-5,CASSQVGDEGVRHF
TRBV6-6,TRBJ1-3,CASNKVRDRGGNTIYF
TRBV11-2,TRBJ2-7,CASSPLSGQGASEQYF
TRBV6-5,TRBJ2-5,CASTRSGMDQYF
TRBV3-1/TRBV3-2,TRBJ1-6,CASSRAGQSNSPLHF
TRBV6-1,TRBJ2-3,CASREQTGQGKLGVDTQYF
TRBV2,TRBJ1-1,CASGELRGNTEAFF
TRBV9,TRBJ1-1,CASSVAGRAEAFF
TRBV6-5,TRBJ2-3,CASSLFSLDTQYF
TRBV7-9,TRBJ1-5,CASSLGYSSQPQHF
TRBV7-9,TRBJ1-1,CASIDTNTEAFF
TRBV3-1/TRBV3-2,TRBJ2-5,CASSQDTPLVGRQETQYF
TRBV14,TRBJ2-5,CASSQGQGMTQYF
TRBV10-1,TRBJ1-3,CASSDGATEGNTIYF
TRBV6-5,TRBJ1-6,CASSYYRTGINSPLHF
TRBV7-9,TRBJ1-4,CASSATGGGEKLFF
TRBV3-1/TRBV3-2,TRBJ1-2,CASSQVPGQVYGYTF
TRBV5-1,TRBJ1-5,CASSSGDRAGQPQHF
TRBV6-5,TRBJ2-1,CASSKPGLASDEQFF
TRBV6-1,TRBJ1-5,CASSERVRDSNQPQHF
TRBV15,TRBJ2-5,CATSRDPGKETQYF
TRBV6-5,TRBJ1-1,CASSYRRAITEAFF
TRBV18,TRBJ1-1,CASSPGQGEAFF
TRBV9,TRBJ1-5,CASSVDGGRQPQHF
TRBV19,TRBJ1-2,CASSIRGRDGYTF
TRBV7-8,TRBJ1-1,CASSHRDRGSYTEAFF
TRBV11-2,TRBJ2-7,CASSLVGGRTSNEQYF
TRBV18,TRBJ1-2,CASSPGGTGDYGYTF
TRBV6-5,TRBJ2-5,CASTRTSEETQYF
TRBV5-1,TRBJ2-7,CASSPNQDSSKNF
TRBV5-6,TRBJ1-6,CASSLGLGQGISPLHF
TRBV6-6,TRBJ1-4,CATKGQGNEKLFF
TRBV6-6,TRBJ1-5,CASSHLGQGINQPQHF
TRBV5-4,TRBJ1-2,CASSLASKYGYTF
TRBV7-2,TRBJ2-1,CASSLETTSGSRGEQFF
TRBV5-5,TRBJ2-7,CASTLRGGAYEQYF
TRBV6-5,TRBJ2-4,CASSYSLAKNIQYF
TRBV14,TRBJ1-2,CASSPDFGYGYTF
TRBV7-2,TRBJ1-5,CASSLDSGGSNQPQHF
TRBV7-9,TRBJ1-2,CASSFRERDGYTF
TRBV7-6,TRBJ2-3,CASSLVGYGRTDTQYF
TRBV7-2,TRBJ2-3,CASSPGGDTQYF
TRBV6-2/TRBV6-3,TRBJ1-2,CASSFGQGASNGYTF
TRBV5-4,TRBJ2-1,CASSFSLTSGGAGGNEQFF
TRBV5-4,TRBJ1-1,CASSLQGRTEAFF